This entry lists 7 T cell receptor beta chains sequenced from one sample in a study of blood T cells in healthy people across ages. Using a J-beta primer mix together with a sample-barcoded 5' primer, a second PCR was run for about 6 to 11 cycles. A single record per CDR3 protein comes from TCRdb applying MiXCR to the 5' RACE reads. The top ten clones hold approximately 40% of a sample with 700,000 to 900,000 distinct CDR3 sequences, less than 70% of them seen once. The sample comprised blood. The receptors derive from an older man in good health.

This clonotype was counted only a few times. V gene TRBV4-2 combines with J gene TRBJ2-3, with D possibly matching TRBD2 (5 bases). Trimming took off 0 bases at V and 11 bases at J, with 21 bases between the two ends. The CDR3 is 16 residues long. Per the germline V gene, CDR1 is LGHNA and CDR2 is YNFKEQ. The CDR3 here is CASSQERPTGLSLQYF. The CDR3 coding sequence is TGTGCCAGCAGCCAAGAGAGGCCGACTGGACTGTCGCTGCAGTATTTT.

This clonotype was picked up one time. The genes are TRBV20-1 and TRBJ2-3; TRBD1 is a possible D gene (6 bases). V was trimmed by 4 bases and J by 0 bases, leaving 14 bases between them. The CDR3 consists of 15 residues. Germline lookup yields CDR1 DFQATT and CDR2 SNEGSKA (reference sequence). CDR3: CSANLQGVSTDTQYF. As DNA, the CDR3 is TGCAGTGCTAACTTACAGGGAGTGAGCACAGATACGCAGTATTTT.

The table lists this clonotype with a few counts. The CDR3 reads CSARPLAGKGSTQYF. CDR3 in DNA: TGCAGTGCTAGGCCACTAGCGGGAAAGGGTAGTACGCAGTATTTT. The rearrangement uses TRBV20-1 and TRBJ2-3; 10 bases are shared with TRBD2. The CDR3 is made up of 15 amino acids. CDR1 DFQATT and CDR2 SNEGSKA come from the germline V gene (reference sequence). V lost 3 bases, J lost 8 bases, and 11 bases stayed unmatched.

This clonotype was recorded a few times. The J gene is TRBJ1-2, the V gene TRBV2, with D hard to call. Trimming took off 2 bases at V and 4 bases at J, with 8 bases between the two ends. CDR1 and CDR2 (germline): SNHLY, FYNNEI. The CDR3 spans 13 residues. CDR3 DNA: TGTGCCAGCAGTGAAAGTTCCAGCTATGGCTACACCTTC. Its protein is CASSESSSYGYTF.

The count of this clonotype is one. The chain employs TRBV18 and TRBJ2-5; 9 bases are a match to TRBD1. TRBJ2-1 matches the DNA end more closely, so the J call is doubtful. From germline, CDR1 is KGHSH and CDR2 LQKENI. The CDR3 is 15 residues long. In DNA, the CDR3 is TGTGCCAGCTCACCAAGGACAGGGGACCAAGAGACCCAGTTCTTC. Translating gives CASSPRTGDQETQFF.

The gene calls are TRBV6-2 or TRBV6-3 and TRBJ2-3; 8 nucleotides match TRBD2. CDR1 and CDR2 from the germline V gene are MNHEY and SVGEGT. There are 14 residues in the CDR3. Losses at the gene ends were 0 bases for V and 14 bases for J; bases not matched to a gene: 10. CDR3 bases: TGTGCCAGCAGTTACTCGCGCGGGAGGAGATACGCGTATTTT. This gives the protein CASSYSRGRRYAYF.

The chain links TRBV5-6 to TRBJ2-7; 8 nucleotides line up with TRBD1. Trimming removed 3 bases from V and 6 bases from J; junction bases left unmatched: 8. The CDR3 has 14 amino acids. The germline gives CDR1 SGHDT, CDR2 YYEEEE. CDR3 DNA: TGTGCCAGCAGCTCCGGACAGGGAGGTTCCGAGCAGTACTTC. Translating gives CASSSGQGGSEQYF.